These 20 T cell receptor beta chains were all obtained from the same sample, sequenced in a study of shared clonotypes between healthy human individuals. Here immunoSEQ multiplex PCR was the method, and the copy in TCRdb shows in-frame clones only, minus some. Among more than 500,000 clones, around 95% were seen once, and the ten largest hold about 0.11%. Terminally differentiated effector memory CD45RA+ cells were excluded from the naive CD8 cells, which were CD45RO-negative and positively selected for CCR7. Sequencing input: naive CD8+ T cells sorted from blood. The source of these receptors is a woman between 25 and 40 years old in good health.

J is TRBJ2-3 and V is TRBV6-6; D ambiguous. The germline V and J ends were trimmed by 0 bases and 5 bases, with 12 bases remaining between them. The CDR3 sequence is 15 residues long. Germline CDR1 MNHNY, CDR2 SVGAGI (reference sequence). In DNA, the CDR3 is TGTGCCAGCAGTTACTCGATTGGTCGGTTAGATACGCAGTATTTT. This translates into CASSYSIGRLDTQYF.

This rearrangement joins TRBV27 to TRBJ2-7; TRBD2 aligns across 9 bases. Per germline, CDR1 MNHEY and CDR2 SMNVEV (reference sequence). The CDR3 runs 18 residues. Unmatched junction bases numbered 16, after V lost 0 bases and J lost 7 bases. Here the CDR3 reads CASSLSVEAGGRAGEQYF. CDR3 coding DNA: TGTGCCAGCAGTTTATCCGTAGAGGCGGGCGGGAGGGCCGGAGAGCAGTACTTC.

The gene calls are TRBV5-4 and TRBJ1-2, with D perhaps TRBD1 (5 bases). The V gene lost 4 bases and the J gene lost 5 bases, with 18 bases spanning the gap. CDR3 length: 15 amino acids. CDR1 and CDR2 from the germline V gene are SGHNT and YYREEE (reference sequence). This CDR3 reads CASSASTGTDYGYTF. The CDR3 bases are TGTGCCAGCAGCGCTAGTACCGGGACGGATTATGGCTACACCTTC.

This clone was seen once. This chain links TRBV6-1 with TRBJ2-7; possible D gene TRBD1, 6 bases. V lost 2 bases and J 3 bases, leaving 11 bases between the germline ends. Germline V gene data show CDR1 as MNHNS and CDR2 as SASEGT. This CDR3 comprises 14 residues. Written as DNA, the CDR3 is TGTGCCAGCAGTGAAACAGGGATAGGCTACGAGCAGTACTTC. Protein: CASSETGIGYEQYF.

This clone was picked up one time. This sequence joins TRBV4-1 and TRBJ2-7, with 7 bases matching TRBD2. The CDR3 totals 14 residues. Trimming at V came to 4 bases and at J to 3 bases, leaving 6 bases not matched to a gene. Germline V gene data show CDR1 as MGHRA and CDR2 as YSYEKL. CDR3 DNA: TGCGCCAGCAGCCCCAGCGGGGCGGGCTACGAGCAGTACTTC. This translates into CASSPSGAGYEQYF.

The chain combines TRBV15 with TRBJ1-1; 10 bases are a match to TRBD1. J was trimmed by 5 bases and V by 5 bases; bases with no gene match: 8. The CDR3 spans 15 residues. Germline V gives CDR1 LNHNV, CDR2 YYDKDF (reference sequence). The CDR3 protein is CATSGGTGDSTEAFF. As DNA, the CDR3 is TGTGCCACCAGCGGCGGGACAGGGGATAGTACTGAAGCTTTCTTT.

Written as DNA, the CDR3 is TGTGCCAGCAGCATGGGACAGGGCGGCGAGCAGTACTTC. The encoded protein is CASSMGQGGEQYF. V and J are TRBV11-3 and TRBJ2-5; 9 nucleotides line up with TRBD1. The DNA matches TRBJ2-7 better at its end, which makes the J call doubtful. Germline CDR1 reads SGHNT; CDR2 reads YENEEA. The CDR3 runs to 13 residues.

J is TRBJ2-2 and V is TRBV5-1; D possibly corresponds to TRBD2 (5 bases). The CDR3 runs 15 residues. Germline V CDR1 and CDR2: SGHRS, YFSETQ. V gave up 4 bases and J gave up 5 bases, with 15 bases separating them. The CDR3 DNA reads TGCGCCAGCAGCCCAAACGTCCGGGGTACCGGGGAGCTGTTTTTT. It translates to CASSPNVRGTGELFF. Variable domain in full (rest from reference TRBV5-1 and TRBJ2-2): KAGVTQTPRYLIKTRGQQVTLSCSPISGHRSVSWYQQTPGQGLQFLFEYFSETQRNKGNFPGRFSGRQFSNSRSEMNVSTLELGDSALYLCASSPNVRGTGELFFGEGSRLTVL.

The genes are TRBV7-9 and TRBJ2-1; D may be TRBD1 or TRBD2 (5 bases each). The germline gives CDR1 SEHNR, CDR2 FQNEAQ (reference sequence). Trimming stripped 5 bases from V and 6 bases from J, with 17 bases between. The CDR3 runs to 15 residues. The CDR3 nucleotides are TGTGCCAGCAGCCCGACCGGGACGGTCTCCAATGAGCAGTTCTTC. It specifies CASSPTGTVSNEQFF. Complete variable domain (other parts from reference TRBV7-9 and TRBJ2-1): DTGVSQNPRHKITKRGQNVTFRCDPISEHNRLYWYRQTLGQGPEFLTYFQNEAQLEKSRLLSDRFSAERPKGSFSTLEIQRTEQGDSAMYLCASSPTGTVSNEQFFGPGTRLTVL.

This clone was observed once. J is TRBJ2-7 and V is TRBV7-8; possible D gene TRBD2, 5 bases. CDR3 length: 16 amino acids. The ends were cut back, 2 bases at V and 2 bases at J, with 16 bases in the middle. Looked up from germline, CDR1 is SGHVS and CDR2 is FQNEAQ. Here the CDR3 DNA reads TGTGCCAGCAGCTTACTTGGCGGCGGGCCGACCTACGAGCAGTACTTC. Its protein product is CASSLLGGGPTYEQYF.

The J gene is TRBJ2-4, the V gene TRBV25-1; D unclear. This CDR3 comprises 13 residues. V lost 5 bases to trimming and J lost 6 bases, with 11 bases between them. Germline values: CDR1 MGHDK, CDR2 SYGVNS. CDR3 loop: CASSWSERNIQYF. For the CDR3, the DNA is TGTGCCAGCAGTTGGAGCGAGAGAAACATTCAGTACTTC.

The V call is TRBV11-2, the J call TRBJ2-1, with D tentatively TRBD2 (6 bases). Germline lookup yields CDR1 SGHAT and CDR2 FQNNGV. The CDR3 contains 15 residues. Trimming shortened V by 2 bases and J by 2 bases, and 10 bases separated the two germline ends. CDR3 nucleotide sequence: TGTGCCAGCAGCTTACCGGGAGCTACCTACAATGAGCAGTTCTTC. Encoded protein: CASSLPGATYNEQFF. Together with reference TRBV11-2 and TRBJ2-1, the CDR3 gives the full variable domain: EAGVAQSPRYKIIEKRQSVAFWCNPISGHATLYWYQQILGQGPKLLIQFQNNGVVDDSQLPKDRFSAERLKGVDSTLKIQPAKLEDSAVYLCASSLPGATYNEQFFGPGTRLTVL.

The chain recombines TRBV29-1 with TRBJ2-7; 10 bases map to TRBD1. Germline V gene sequence: CDR1 SQVTM, CDR2 ANQGSEA. Trimming at V came to 3 bases and at J to 5 bases, leaving 7 bases not matched to a gene. This CDR3 has 14 amino acids. The CDR3, as DNA: TGCAGCGTTGAGCCCGGGACAGGGGAACACGAGCAGTACTTC. Translating it yields CSVEPGTGEHEQYF.

The chain uses TRBV7-9 and TRBJ2-7; 8 positions agree with TRBD2. In germline, CDR1 is SEHNR, CDR2 FQNEAQ (reference sequence). V dropped 2 bases and J dropped 7; count of bases not matched to a gene: 4. This CDR3 spans 13 amino acids. The CDR3 region has the DNA TGTGCCAGCAGCTTACTAGCGGGTTGGGAGCAGTACTTC. Residues: CASSLLAGWEQYF.

This chain uses TRBV16 with TRBJ1-5, with D uncertain. CDR3 size: 16 residues. Germline values: CDR1 KGHSY, CDR2 FQNENV. Trimming removed 4 bases from V and 2 bases from J, with 15 bases in between. The CDR3 DNA sequence: TGTGCCAGCAGCCCATCGACCCTTCGCGGCAATCAGCCCCAGCATTTT. This gives the protein CASSPSTLRGNQPQHF.

The CDR3 sequence is CASRPLTREQYF. The CDR3 DNA follows: TGTGCCAGCAGACCCTTAACGCGGGAGCAGTACTTC. The rearrangement joins TRBV28 to TRBJ2-7; no reliable D call. V was cut by 6 bases and J by 7 bases, with 13 bases left in between. The CDR3 is made up of 12 amino acids. Germline V gene lookup returns CDR1 MDHEN and CDR2 SYDVKM.

Details on this clone: Relative to the germline gene, one junction end is altered; a read error may explain this. The genes are TRBV27 and TRBJ2-1; TRBD2 matches at 10 bases. Per the germline V gene, CDR1 is MNHEY and CDR2 is SMNVEV (reference sequence). This CDR3 contains 13 residues. The CDR3 protein is CASSLSSLAGEVF. CDR3 bases: TGTGCCAGCAGTTTATCGTCCCTAGCGGGAGAGGTCTTC.

This chain uses TRBV4-1 with TRBJ2-1; weak D call: TRBD1 (7 bases). Trimming left V 4 bases short and J 5 bases short, with 15 bases between. Germline V CDR1 and CDR2: MGHRA, YSYEKL. The CDR3 totals 15 residues. Here the CDR3 DNA reads TGCGCCAGCAGCCGGAAGACAGGGAGGAACAATGAGCAGTTCTTC. Translating it yields CASSRKTGRNNEQFF.

DNA for the CDR3: TGTGCCAGCAGCTGGCCGGGACAAGAGCAGTACTTC. Amino acid sequence: CASSWPGQEQYF. The chain carries TRBV13 and TRBJ2-7; possibly TRBD1 for D (6 bases). Germline-derived CDR1 and CDR2 are PRHDT and FYEKMQ (reference sequence). The CDR3 is 12 residues long. V lost 4 bases, J lost 7 bases, and 11 bases lay in between.

The chain is built from TRBV5-1 and TRBJ2-6, with TRBD2 as a possible D gene (5 bases). The length of the CDR3 is 15 residues. Per the germline V gene, CDR1 is SGHRS and CDR2 is YFSETQ. Trimming left V 5 bases short and J 3 bases short, with 12 bases between. CDR3 coding DNA: TGCGCCAGCAGACCCGGGGAATTTGGGGCCAACGTCCTGACTTTC. It encodes CASRPGEFGANVLTF.